The 15 T cell receptor beta chains below were found in one sample sequenced in a study of blood T cell repertoires in COVID-19. Profiling relied on immunoSEQ multiplex PCR, and the TCRdb table lists in-frame clones only, not all of them. The sample contains around 120,000 clones, over 70% of which appear only once. The sample was peripheral blood. The receptors stem from a man between 65 and 85 years old with acute or convalescent COVID-19.

This chain uses TRBV18 with TRBJ2-3; TRBD2 matches 7 bases. Germline CDR1 KGHSH, CDR2 LQKENI. Germline trimming cut 5 bases from V and 0 bases from J; bases unmatched to any gene: 8. This CDR3 is 16 amino acids long. CDR3 protein: CASSLSSGPSTDTQYF. The CDR3 bases are TGTGCCAGCTCATTATCTAGCGGACCTAGCACAGATACGCAGTATTTT.

This clone has just one count. The V call is TRBV18, the J call TRBJ2-3, with TRBD2 matching 10 bases. The CDR3 covers 18 residues. The germline V gene has CDR1 KGHSH and CDR2 LQKENI. V gave up 3 bases and J gave up 3 bases; unmatched junction bases: 12. CDR3 nucleotide sequence: TGTGCCAGCTCACCGCAAGCTAGCGGGGGCCACGGGACAGATACGCAGTATTTT. Translation: CASSPQASGGHGTDTQYF.

The chain carries TRBV2 and TRBJ1-1; possibly TRBD1 for D (5 bases). V was trimmed by 4 bases and J by 5 bases, leaving 14 bases between them. The germline V gene encodes CDR1 SNHLY and CDR2 FYNNEI. This CDR3 has 14 residues. CDR3 protein: CASSASQVWTEAFF. The DNA of the CDR3 is TGTGCCAGCAGTGCATCACAGGTTTGGACTGAAGCTTTCTTT.

V usage is TRBV2 and J usage is TRBJ1-5, with TRBD1 matching over 10 bases. The CDR3 is 15 amino acids. V lost 4 bases and J lost 2; bases outside the gene matches: 2. Germline values: CDR1 SNHLY, CDR2 FYNNEI. This chain's CDR3 is CASSAGTGGNQPQHF. The CDR3 nucleotides are TGTGCCAGCAGTGCCGGGACAGGGGGCAATCAGCCCCAGCATTTT.

The chain joins TRBV6-5 to TRBJ1-2; TRBD1 agrees at 7 bases. The CDR3 has 15 residues. CDR1 MNHEY and CDR2 SVGAGI come from the germline V gene. Trimming took 0 bases from V and 6 from J; bases not matched to a gene: 7. The CDR3 sequence is CASSYSVTGQDGYTF. CDR3 nucleotides: TGTGCCAGCAGTTACTCTGTGACAGGGCAAGATGGCTACACCTTC.

The chain couples TRBV7-2 to TRBJ1-4, with TRBD1 matching over 9 bases. The CDR3 is 15 residues long. V shed 6 bases, J shed 6 bases, and the junction held 8 bases outside the gene matches. Germline loops: CDR1 SGHTA, CDR2 FQGNSA. The CDR3 protein is CASSRVQGAHEKLFF. As DNA, the CDR3 is TGTGCCAGCAGTCGAGTACAGGGGGCGCATGAAAAACTGTTTTTT.

This sequence joins TRBV9 and TRBJ2-3; tentative D call: TRBD2 (6 bases). Trimming took off 4 bases at V and 2 bases at J, with 20 bases between the two ends. This CDR3 comprises 17 residues. Germline loops: CDR1 SGDLS, CDR2 YYNGEE. Written as DNA, the CDR3 is TGTGCCAGCAGCCCCCGCCGGGGGTGGCAACTCACAGATACGCAGTATTTT. This sequence encodes CASSPRRGWQLTDTQYF.

The rearrangement uses TRBV18 and TRBJ1-4; 8 nucleotides align to TRBD1. CDR3 length equals 13 residues. V lost 4 bases and J lost 5; bases outside the gene matches: 0. Germline-derived CDR1 and CDR2 are KGHSH and LQKENI. CDR3: CASSRDRNEKLFF. CDR3 DNA sequence: TGTGCCAGCTCACGGGACAGGAATGAAAAACTGTTTTTT.

The genes are TRBV23-1 and TRBJ2-7; a possible D gene is TRBD2 (5 bases). TRBV23-1 is an ORF, with its function uncertain. V shed 0 bases and J shed 3 bases, with 12 bases lying between them. CDR3 length equals 15 residues. CDR3 nucleotide sequence: TGCGCCAGCAGTCAATCCGAGGAGGTTTACTACGAGCAGTACTTC. Amino acid sequence: CASSQSEEVYYEQYF.

The rearrangement uses TRBV5-6 and TRBJ1-4; the D gene is possibly TRBD1 (5 bases). Germline V gene sequence: CDR1 SGHDT, CDR2 YYEEEE. V was shortened by 1 base and J by 1 base, with 8 bases between the two germline ends. The CDR3 has 15 residues. CDR3 residues: CASSLRGGTNEKLFF. The DNA for the CDR3 is TGTGCCAGCAGCTTGCGGGGGGGAACTAATGAAAAACTGTTTTTT.

The chain uses TRBV25-1 and TRBJ2-7; 8 nucleotides match TRBD1. The CDR3 covers 12 residues. Losses at the gene ends were 3 bases for V and 6 bases for J; bases not matched to a gene: 1. CDR1 is MGHDK, CDR2 SYGVNS, per germline. CDR3 coding DNA: TGTGCCAGCAGTGAGGACAGGGTCGAGCAGTACTTC. Its protein product is CASSEDRVEQYF.

This clone was counted at least ten times. The chain combines TRBV7-2 with TRBJ2-7; a possible D gene is TRBD2 (7 bases). Germline V CDR1 and CDR2: SGHTA, FQGNSA. The germline V and J ends were trimmed by 0 bases and 5 bases, with 14 bases remaining between them. The CDR3 length is 15 residues. The CDR3, as DNA: TGTGCCAGCAGCTTAGCCGGGCGGGGGCTACACGAGCAGTACTTC. It translates to CASSLAGRGLHEQYF.

CDR3 nucleotides: TGTGCCAGCAGTTACGACCCTAGCGGGGGCTACGAGCAGTACTTC. Protein: CASSYDPSGGYEQYF. The chain carries TRBV6-5 and TRBJ2-7, with TRBD2 matching 10 bases. In germline, CDR1 is MNHEY, CDR2 SVGAGI. CDR3 length: 15 amino acids. The V gene end was trimmed by 2 bases and the J gene end by 3 bases; junction bases not matched to a gene: 4.

A word on this clone: Other DNA variants within this sample encode the same CDR3. The V and J genes are TRBV6-4 and TRBJ1-1; a weak D match, TRBD1 (6 bases). CDR1 and CDR2 (germline): MRHNA, SNTAGT. This CDR3 has 14 residues. V gave up 0 bases and J gave up 5 bases, with 10 bases separating them. CDR3 bases: TGTGCCAGCAGTGACTCGTCTAGGGGGACTGAAGCTTTCTTT. It codes for CASSDSSRGTEAFF.

The gene calls are TRBV19 and TRBJ1-2; a weak D match, TRBD1 (6 bases). Germline-derived CDR1 and CDR2 are LNHDA and SQIVND (reference sequence). The CDR3 consists of 14 residues. Trimming removed 7 bases at V and 2 bases at J, with 14 bases between. The CDR3 here is CASTKMDRNYGYTF. The CDR3 bases are TGTGCCAGTACTAAAATGGACAGAAACTATGGCTACACCTTC.